These T cell receptor beta chains were read from a single sample in a study of glioma-infiltrating T cells. MiXCR was run by TCRdb on the multiplex PCR reads, yielding one entry per CDR3 protein. The data contain approximately 120,000 distinct CDR3 sequences, 23% of them singletons. The specimen sequenced was glioma tissue, nonneoplastic brain tissue, or PBMCs (not recorded which). The receptors were gathered from a human donor with low-grade glioma or glioblastoma, undergoing nonglioma brain surgery, or in good health (not recorded which). CDR3s include the opening cysteine and the closing phenylalanine or tryptophan. D genes are given only for firm matches. The size field is filled for only some rows; it gives once, few, many or a size class.

v_call	d_call	j_call	clone_size	cdr3_aa	cdr3_nt
TRBV3-1	TRBD2	TRBJ2-1	.	CASSLAPSGRLSYNEQFF	TGTGCCAGCAGCTTGGCGCCTAGCGGGAGATTATCCTACAATGAGCAGTTCTTC
TRBV3-1	.	TRBJ2-3	many	CASRHRGSTKGDTQYF	TGTGCCAGCAGGCACCGAGGCTCCACCAAGGGGGATACGCAGTATTTT
TRBV12-3/TRBV12-4	.	TRBJ1-1	.	CASSSPGGAGIVAEAFF	TGTGCCAGCAGTTCCCCGGGAGGGGCAGGCATCGTCGCTGAAGCTTTCTTT
TRBV12-5	.	TRBJ2-5	.	CASGLAPGTQYF	TGTGCTAGTGGTTTAGCCCCCGGGACCCAGTACTTC
TRBV4-1	TRBD2	TRBJ2-3	few	CASSQPPFGSGLDRDTQYF	TGCGCCAGCAGCCAGCCCCCTTTCGGTTCGGGACTAGATCGTGATACGCAGTATTTT
TRBV7-2	.	TRBJ2-5	many	CASSLQETQYF	TGTGCCAGCAGCTTACAAGAGACCCAGTACTTC
TRBV24-1	.	TRBJ2-7	many	CATQGRDSYEQYF	TGTGCCACCCAAGGGAGAGATTCCTACGAGCAGTACTTC
TRBV12-3/TRBV12-4	TRBD1	TRBJ2-3	.	CASSPDRGASTDTQYF	TGTGCCAGCAGTCCAGACAGGGGAGCAAGCACAGATACGCAGTATTTT
TRBV12-5	.	TRBJ2-3	.	CASLVGADTQYF	TGTGCTAGTTTGGTGGGGGCAGATACGCAGTATTTT
TRBV20-1	TRBD2	TRBJ2-5	many	CSASPLRAGGETQYF	TGCAGTGCTAGCCCCCTTAGAGCGGGAGGGGAGACCCAGTACTTC
TRBV11-2	.	TRBJ2-1	many	CASSITHLDEQFF	TGTGCCAGCAGCATTACCCACTTGGATGAGCAGTTCTTC
TRBV7-9	.	TRBJ2-7	few	CASSPRQAYEQYF	TGTGCCAGCAGCCCTAGGCAGGCCTACGAGCAGTACTTC
TRBV10-3	TRBD2	TRBJ2-3	few	CAISEGLADTDTQYF	TGTGCCATCAGTGAGGGACTAGCGGACACAGATACGCAGTATTTT
TRBV20-1	TRBD2	TRBJ2-3	many	CSVYREATDTQYF	TGCAGTGTCTATCGGGAGGCCACAGATACGCAGTATTTT
TRBV29-1	.	TRBJ2-1	.	CSVGGRLEQFF	TGCAGCGTTGGGGGGCGTCTTGAGCAGTTCTTC
TRBV10-3	TRBD2	TRBJ2-3	.	CAIGGTSEGTQYF	TGTGCCATCGGGGGGACTAGCGAGGGTACGCAGTATTTT
TRBV9	.	TRBJ2-2	few	CASNQNTGELFF	TGTGCCAGCAACCAAAACACCGGGGAGCTGTTTTTT
TRBV7-2	.	TRBJ2-3	many	CASSSRASTDTQYF	TGTGCCAGCAGCTCACGTGCCAGCACAGATACGCAGTATTTT
TRBV15	.	TRBJ2-5	many	CATSQEKGETQYF	TGTGCCACCAGCCAAGAGAAAGGGGAGACCCAGTACTTC
TRBV19	TRBD2	TRBJ2-1	many	CASSTPGLAYNEQFF	TGTGCCAGTAGTACCCCGGGACTAGCCTACAATGAGCAGTTCTTC
TRBV4-3	.	TRBJ2-2	.	CASSLTPGTRTGELFF	TGCGCCAGCAGCTTAACCCCCGGGACAAGGACCGGGGAGCTGTTTTTT
TRBV7-9	.	TRBJ1-1	few	CASSFTRVDTEAFF	TGTGCCAGCAGCTTCACCAGGGTTGATACTGAAGCTTTCTTT
TRBV28	.	TRBJ2-3	.	CASSFPYLTSDSTDTQYF	TGTGCCAGCAGTTTCCCCTACCTAACCAGCGATAGCACAGATACGCAGTATTTT
TRBV7-9	.	TRBJ1-4	.	CAGSLGRGGIEISAEKLFF	TGTGCCGGCAGCTTAGGGCGGGGGGGAATTGAGATCTCTGCGGAAAAACTGTTTTTT
TRBV19	.	TRBJ1-1	many	CASSISPNTEAFF	TGTGCCAGTAGTATTTCCCCGAACACTGAAGCTTTCTTT
TRBV9	TRBD2	TRBJ2-3	few	CASSGTSGGGTDTQYF	TGTGCCAGCAGCGGGACTAGCGGGGGGGGCACAGATACGCAGTATTTT
TRBV6-1	TRBD1	TRBJ1-5	many	CASRLQGAQPQHF	TGTGCCAGCAGGTTACAGGGGGCTCAGCCCCAGCATTTT
TRBV29-1	.	TRBJ2-1	.	CSVSPQQGNEQFF	TGCAGCGTTTCCCCACAACAGGGCAATGAGCAGTTCTTC
TRBV28	TRBD2	TRBJ2-1	many	CASSPSRWQAGAAGEQFF	TGTGCCAGCAGTCCATCCCGTTGGCAAGCGGGAGCGGCCGGTGAGCAGTTCTTC
TRBV12-3/TRBV12-4	.	TRBJ1-1	many	CASQEGQVFFF	TGTGCCAGCCAAGAGGGGCAGGTTTTCTTCTTT
TRBV4-3	.	TRBJ2-7	many	CASSQDRGVYEQYF	TGCGCCAGCAGCCAAGATCGAGGGGTCTACGAGCAGTACTTC
TRBV28	.	TRBJ1-6	many	CASSLGTPSSFPLHF	TGTGCCAGCAGTTTAGGGACACCTTCAAGCTTTCCCCTCCACTTT